Each of the 27 T cell receptor beta chains below was sequenced from the same sample in a study of regulatory T cells in long-lasting Graves disease. Arm-PCR with iRepertoire HTBI primers amplified the CDR3 regions for these TCR beta libraries. TCRdb passed the multiplex PCR reads through MiXCR, listing each CDR3 protein once. The sample carries about 370,000 distinct CDR3 sequences, 15% to 17% recorded once. Time point indicated: newly diagnosed GD, antithyroid drugs for less than 3 months. PBMCs were the source of the RNA used for TCR sequencing. This material consisted of peripheral blood mononuclear cells (PBMCs), taken at new diagnosis, from a patient treated with antithyroid drugs. The receptors stem from a female donor with Graves disease.

At least ten counts were recorded for this clonotype. The chain uses TRBV5-1 and TRBJ2-1, with D possibly being TRBD1 or TRBD2 (6 bases each). CDR3 size: 15 residues. V was pared by 0 bases and J by 8 bases, with 15 bases between. The V gene's germline CDR1 is SGHRS and CDR2 YFSETQ. The chain's CDR3 is CASSLVGGSGDEQFF. The DNA of the CDR3 is TGCGCCAGCAGCTTGGTAGGGGGGAGTGGGGATGAGCAGTTCTTC.

This clonotype appeared many times. The J gene is TRBJ1-2, the V gene TRBV29-1, with a weak D call TRBD1 (5 bases). This CDR3 has 14 residues. V shed 0 bases and J shed 1 base, with 9 bases lying between them. The germline gives CDR1 SQVTM, CDR2 ANQGSEA. The CDR3 nucleotides are TGCAGCGTTGAAGATCCAGGGCTTAACTATGGCTACACCTTC. It translates to CSVEDPGLNYGYTF.

This clonotype was seen many times. The chain has TRBV3-1 and TRBJ2-5; 10 bases line up with TRBD2. CDR1 and CDR2 from the germline V gene are LGHDT and YNNKEL (reference sequence). The ends lost 0 bases at V and 1 base at J; junction bases unmatched: 5. CDR3 length: 17 amino acids. This CDR3 reads CASSQDILAGLQETQYF. CDR3 DNA: TGTGCCAGCAGCCAAGATATACTAGCGGGGCTCCAAGAGACCCAGTACTTC.

In the case of this clonotype: A read error may produce the germline difference seen at one junction end. The chain joins TRBV7-7 to TRBJ2-5, with 8 bases that match TRBD2. Germline CDR1 is SSHAT and CDR2 is FNYEAQ (reference sequence). The CDR3 loop spans 14 amino acids. In nucleotides, the CDR3 is TGTGCCAGCAGCCCAGAGCGGGGGAGAGAGACCGAGTACTTC. Translating it yields CASSPERGRETEYF.

The rearrangement uses TRBV30 and TRBJ2-5, with 7 bases identical to TRBD1. Germline trimming cut 0 bases from V and 5 bases from J; bases unmatched to any gene: 6. Germline V gene data show CDR1 as GTSNPN and CDR2 as SVGIG (reference sequence). The CDR3 runs to 14 residues. CDR3 in DNA: TGTGCCTGGAGTGTACGGACAGGTGGGGAGACCCAGTACTTC. As protein: CAWSVRTGGETQYF. Filled out from reference TRBV30 and TRBJ2-5, the complete variable domain reads SQTIHQWPATLVQPVGSPLSLECTVEGTSNPNLYWYRQAAGRGLQLLFYSVGIGQISSEVPQNLSASRPQDRQFILSSKKLLLSDSGFYLCAWSVRTGGETQYFGPGTRLLVL.

The chain uses TRBV28 and TRBJ2-1, with D possibly TRBD1 on 6 matching bases. Germline values: CDR1 MDHEN, CDR2 SYDVKM. This CDR3 is 14 amino acids long. Trimming stripped 3 bases from V and 3 bases from J, with 9 bases between. The CDR3 here is CASSLTGFYNEQFF. CDR3 coding DNA: TGTGCCAGCAGTTTGACAGGCTTCTACAATGAGCAGTTCTTC.

Comments on this clonotype: A much larger clone lies a single base off, so this may be a read error. This chain uses TRBV7-3 with TRBJ2-3, with D unclear. The CDR3 is 14 amino acids. With 2 bases removed from V and 0 bases from J, the gap between germline ends came to 6 bases. CDR1 and CDR2 (germline): SGHTA, FQGTGA. This chain's CDR3 is CASSLVDSTDTQYF. Here the CDR3 DNA reads TGTGCCAGCAGCTTAGTTGATAGCACAGATACGCAGTATTTT. Combining the CDR3 with reference TRBV7-3 and TRBJ2-3 gives the whole variable domain GAGVSQTPSNKVTEKGKYVELRCDPISGHTALYWYRQSLGQGPEFLIYFQGTGAADDSGLPNDRFFAVRPEGSVSTLKIQRTERGDSAVYLCASSLVDSTDTQYFGPGTRLTVL.

This clonotype occurred a few times. V gene TRBV12-5 combines with J gene TRBJ2-5; D is perhaps TRBD1 or TRBD2 (5 bases each). Per the germline V gene, CDR1 is LGHNT and CDR2 is FRNRAP. The V end was cut by 0 bases, the J end by 2 bases, with 22 bases between. This CDR3 is built from 19 residues. CDR3 DNA sequence: TGTGCTAGTGGTTTGGTCCCCACCCCCGGGACGGTTATACAAGAGACCCAGTACTTC. It translates to CASGLVPTPGTVIQETQYF.

This clonotype was seen repeatedly, ten times or more. The J gene is TRBJ1-1, the V gene TRBV27, with D uncertain. CDR1 is MNHEY and CDR2 is SMNVEV in the germline V gene (reference sequence). V was cut by 7 bases and J by 1 base, with 10 bases left in between. This CDR3 spans 13 amino acids. Here the CDR3 reads CASTRSPNTEAFF. CDR3 nucleotide sequence: TGTGCCAGCACTCGCAGCCCGAACACTGAAGCTTTCTTT.

The chain couples TRBV19 to TRBJ1-1, with 7 bases identical to TRBD1. The CDR3 covers 15 residues. The germline V gene encodes CDR1 LNHDA and CDR2 SQIVND (reference sequence). The trim removed 10 bases at V and 0 bases at J, leaving 11 bases unmatched. Here the CDR3 reads CATKSPGQLNTEAFF. The CDR3 DNA reads TGTGCCACGAAAAGCCCGGGACAGCTGAACACTGAAGCTTTCTTT. Complete variable domain (other parts from reference TRBV19 and TRBJ1-1): DGGITQSPKYLFRKEGQNVTLSCEQNLNHDAMYWYRQDPGQGLRLIYYSQIVNDFQKGDIAEGYSVSREKKESFPLTVTSAQKNPTAFYLCATKSPGQLNTEAFFGQGTRLTVV.

This clonotype was observed at least ten times. The chain links TRBV6-2 or TRBV6-3 to TRBJ2-3; D is possibly TRBD1 or TRBD2 (5 bases each). V dropped 4 bases and J dropped 4 bases, with 21 bases sitting between them. The V gene's germline CDR1 is MNHEY and CDR2 SVGEGT. This CDR3 has 17 residues. The CDR3 protein is CASSWGQRSKRADTQYF. The CDR3 DNA reads TGTGCCAGCAGTTGGGGCCAACGATCAAAGAGGGCAGATACGCAGTATTTT.

The sample holds many counts of this clonotype. The chain couples TRBV27 to TRBJ2-7; D unclear. The V and J ends lost 6 bases and 1 base respectively, with 10 bases between them. CDR1 MNHEY and CDR2 SMNVEV come from the germline V gene (reference sequence). This CDR3 has 13 amino acids. The CDR3 loop is CASSPGRSYEQYF. In DNA, the CDR3 is TGTGCCAGCAGCCCAGGCCGTTCCTACGAGCAGTACTTC.

This clonotype was counted ten times or more. V is TRBV20-1 and J is TRBJ2-2; 10 bases are a match to TRBD1. Trimming took 1 base from V and 7 from J; bases not matched to a gene: 6. CDR3 length: 15 amino acids. The germline V gene encodes CDR1 DFQATT and CDR2 SNEGSKA (reference sequence). The CDR3: CSARGTGGFGGELFF. Written as DNA, the CDR3 is TGCAGTGCTAGAGGGACAGGGGGATTTGGCGGGGAGCTGTTTTTT.

The rearrangement joins TRBV28 to TRBJ2-2; D is undetermined. The CDR3 covers 15 residues. Per germline, CDR1 MDHEN and CDR2 SYDVKM. V was shortened by 5 bases and J by 1 base, with 11 bases between the two germline ends. CDR3 protein: CASSPPRMNTGELFF. The CDR3 coding sequence is TGTGCCAGCAGTCCACCACGGATGAACACCGGGGAGCTGTTTTTT.

Comments on this clonotype: A read error may produce the germline difference seen at one junction end. V gene TRBV4-2 combines with J gene TRBJ1-4; 8 bases are shared with TRBD1. The CDR3 loop spans 17 amino acids. The V gene's germline CDR1 is LGHNA and CDR2 YNFKEQ. The CDR3 DNA reads TGTGCCAGCAGCCAAGATTCGGGAGGGACAGGCAATGGAAAACTGTTTTTT. This encodes CASSQDSGGTGNGKLFF.

Comments on this clonotype: This clone may be a read error of a much larger clone one base away. The chain links TRBV12-3 or TRBV12-4 to TRBJ1-5; D unresolved. V lost 7 bases, J lost 5 bases, and 18 bases lay in between. The CDR3 runs 15 residues. CDR3 nucleotides: TGTGCCAGCATGGCCGATGGCGGCCGGGATCAGCCCCAGCATTTT. This encodes CASMADGGRDQPQHF.

This clonotype was counted at least ten times. The gene calls are TRBV4-3 and TRBJ2-7; 8 positions agree with TRBD1. The CDR3 is made up of 16 amino acids. V gave up 0 bases and J gave up 0 bases; unmatched junction bases: 4. Germline loops: CDR1 LGHNA, CDR2 YSLEER. The DNA of the CDR3 is TGCGCCAGCAGCCAAGATACAGGGGGAAGCTCCTACGAGCAGTACTTC. This codes for CASSQDTGGSSYEQYF.

This clonotype has a single count. This rearrangement joins TRBV11-2 to TRBJ1-1, with 7 positions matching TRBD1. CDR1 is SGHAT, CDR2 FQNNGV, per germline. The CDR3 sequence is 16 residues long. Germline trimming cut 6 bases from V and 2 bases from J; bases unmatched to any gene: 12. The CDR3 here is CASSPRGGTANTEAFF. The CDR3 nucleotides are TGTGCCAGCAGTCCGAGGGGGGGGACAGCAAACACTGAAGCTTTCTTT.

The sample holds many counts of this clonotype. The rearrangement links TRBV5-1 to TRBJ2-7; 7 nucleotides agree with TRBD2. The CDR3 totals 13 residues. CDR1 SGHRS and CDR2 YFSETQ come from the germline V gene. V shed 7 bases, J shed 2 bases, and the junction held 6 bases outside the gene matches. Here the CDR3 DNA reads TGCGCCAGCCGCTGGGGGGGAACCTACGAGCAGTACTTC. Its translation: CASRWGGTYEQYF. The full variable domain, rest sourced from reference TRBV5-1 and TRBJ2-7, is KAGVTQTPRYLIKTRGQQVTLSCSPISGHRSVSWYQQTPGQGLQFLFEYFSETQRNKGNFPGRFSGRQFSNSRSEMNVSTLELGDSALYLCASRWGGTYEQYFGPGTRLTVT.

At least ten counts were recorded for this clonotype. The chain employs TRBV5-1 and TRBJ2-3; TRBD2 matches at 7 bases. The V segment lost 3 bases and the J segment 2 bases; nucleotides outside the gene matches: 12. Per the germline V gene, CDR1 is SGHRS and CDR2 is YFSETQ. There are 17 residues in the CDR3. The CDR3 region is CASSSLARGGTTDTQYF. The CDR3 DNA is TGCGCCAGCAGCTCCCTCGCCCGCGGGGGAACCACAGATACGCAGTATTTT.

This clonotype was counted ten times or more. CDR3 in amino acids: CASPPAGAGTEAFF. The CDR3 nucleotides are TGTGCCAGCCCCCCGGCAGGGGCAGGGACTGAAGCTTTCTTT. V and J are TRBV12-3 or TRBV12-4 and TRBJ1-1; possibly TRBD1 for D (6 bases). The CDR3 is 14 amino acids. V was clipped by 8 bases and J by 5 bases, with 18 bases between them.

This clonotype was recorded many times. The chain has TRBV5-1 and TRBJ2-5; 11 bases match TRBD2. The CDR3 is made up of 15 amino acids. V dropped 3 bases and J dropped 5; count of bases not matched to a gene: 6. Germline CDR1 is SGHRS and CDR2 is YFSETQ. The CDR3 reads CASSSTSGGRETQYF. The CDR3 coding sequence is TGCGCCAGCAGCTCCACTAGCGGGGGCCGGGAGACCCAGTACTTC.

This chain connects TRBV9 to TRBJ1-2; 7 bases are shared with TRBD1. In germline, CDR1 is SGDLS, CDR2 YYNGEE. The CDR3 contains 14 residues. V shed 2 bases and J 4 bases; nucleotides not matched to a gene: 5. CDR3 in DNA: TGTGCCAGCAGCGTGGGGGGACAGTTCTATGGCTACACCTTC. The encoded protein is CASSVGGQFYGYTF.

This clonotype has a count of ten or more. V usage is TRBV12-3 or TRBV12-4 and J usage is TRBJ2-7, with 7 bases matching TRBD1. With V trimmed by 6 bases and J by 9 bases, 11 bases remained unmatched. The CDR3 is 13 amino acids. CDR3 loop: CASSPDRVDGQYF. The CDR3 nucleotides are TGTGCCAGCAGCCCCGACAGGGTTGACGGGCAGTACTTC.

Comment on this clonotype: This sequence is one base from a far larger clone and is likely a read error. This likely comes from a read error, as the CDR3 has no conserved phenylalanine or tryptophan at its end. The chain uses TRBV7-9 and TRBJ2-1; 10 positions agree with TRBD2. Germline-derived CDR1 and CDR2 are SEHNR and FQNEAQ (reference sequence). The CDR3 covers 14 residues. J gave up 8 bases and V 5 bases, and 6 bases lay outside the gene matches. CDR3 in DNA: TGTGCCAGCAGCCAGGGACTAGCGAACGATGAGCAGTTCTCC. Its protein product is CASSQGLANDEQFS.

About this clonotype: A far larger clone is off by one base, so a read error is likely. The chain links TRBV11-2 to TRBJ2-7; 9 nucleotides agree with TRBD1. The trim removed 4 bases at V and 7 bases at J, leaving 5 bases unmatched. Germline assignment: CDR1 SGHAT and CDR2 FQNNGV. This CDR3 is built from 13 residues. CDR3 residues: CASSSGTGSEQYF. CDR3 nucleotide sequence: TGTGCCAGCAGCTCCGGGACAGGGAGTGAGCAGTACTTC.

The chain uses TRBV7-9 and TRBJ2-2; no reliable D call. V lost 0 bases and J lost 0, with 5 bases in between. This CDR3 is 15 amino acids long. Germline V gene lookup returns CDR1 SEHNR and CDR2 FQNEAQ (reference sequence). In DNA, the CDR3 is TGTGCCAGCAGCTTAGCCCTAGCGAACACCGGGGAGCTGTTTTTT. Encoded protein: CASSLALANTGELFF.